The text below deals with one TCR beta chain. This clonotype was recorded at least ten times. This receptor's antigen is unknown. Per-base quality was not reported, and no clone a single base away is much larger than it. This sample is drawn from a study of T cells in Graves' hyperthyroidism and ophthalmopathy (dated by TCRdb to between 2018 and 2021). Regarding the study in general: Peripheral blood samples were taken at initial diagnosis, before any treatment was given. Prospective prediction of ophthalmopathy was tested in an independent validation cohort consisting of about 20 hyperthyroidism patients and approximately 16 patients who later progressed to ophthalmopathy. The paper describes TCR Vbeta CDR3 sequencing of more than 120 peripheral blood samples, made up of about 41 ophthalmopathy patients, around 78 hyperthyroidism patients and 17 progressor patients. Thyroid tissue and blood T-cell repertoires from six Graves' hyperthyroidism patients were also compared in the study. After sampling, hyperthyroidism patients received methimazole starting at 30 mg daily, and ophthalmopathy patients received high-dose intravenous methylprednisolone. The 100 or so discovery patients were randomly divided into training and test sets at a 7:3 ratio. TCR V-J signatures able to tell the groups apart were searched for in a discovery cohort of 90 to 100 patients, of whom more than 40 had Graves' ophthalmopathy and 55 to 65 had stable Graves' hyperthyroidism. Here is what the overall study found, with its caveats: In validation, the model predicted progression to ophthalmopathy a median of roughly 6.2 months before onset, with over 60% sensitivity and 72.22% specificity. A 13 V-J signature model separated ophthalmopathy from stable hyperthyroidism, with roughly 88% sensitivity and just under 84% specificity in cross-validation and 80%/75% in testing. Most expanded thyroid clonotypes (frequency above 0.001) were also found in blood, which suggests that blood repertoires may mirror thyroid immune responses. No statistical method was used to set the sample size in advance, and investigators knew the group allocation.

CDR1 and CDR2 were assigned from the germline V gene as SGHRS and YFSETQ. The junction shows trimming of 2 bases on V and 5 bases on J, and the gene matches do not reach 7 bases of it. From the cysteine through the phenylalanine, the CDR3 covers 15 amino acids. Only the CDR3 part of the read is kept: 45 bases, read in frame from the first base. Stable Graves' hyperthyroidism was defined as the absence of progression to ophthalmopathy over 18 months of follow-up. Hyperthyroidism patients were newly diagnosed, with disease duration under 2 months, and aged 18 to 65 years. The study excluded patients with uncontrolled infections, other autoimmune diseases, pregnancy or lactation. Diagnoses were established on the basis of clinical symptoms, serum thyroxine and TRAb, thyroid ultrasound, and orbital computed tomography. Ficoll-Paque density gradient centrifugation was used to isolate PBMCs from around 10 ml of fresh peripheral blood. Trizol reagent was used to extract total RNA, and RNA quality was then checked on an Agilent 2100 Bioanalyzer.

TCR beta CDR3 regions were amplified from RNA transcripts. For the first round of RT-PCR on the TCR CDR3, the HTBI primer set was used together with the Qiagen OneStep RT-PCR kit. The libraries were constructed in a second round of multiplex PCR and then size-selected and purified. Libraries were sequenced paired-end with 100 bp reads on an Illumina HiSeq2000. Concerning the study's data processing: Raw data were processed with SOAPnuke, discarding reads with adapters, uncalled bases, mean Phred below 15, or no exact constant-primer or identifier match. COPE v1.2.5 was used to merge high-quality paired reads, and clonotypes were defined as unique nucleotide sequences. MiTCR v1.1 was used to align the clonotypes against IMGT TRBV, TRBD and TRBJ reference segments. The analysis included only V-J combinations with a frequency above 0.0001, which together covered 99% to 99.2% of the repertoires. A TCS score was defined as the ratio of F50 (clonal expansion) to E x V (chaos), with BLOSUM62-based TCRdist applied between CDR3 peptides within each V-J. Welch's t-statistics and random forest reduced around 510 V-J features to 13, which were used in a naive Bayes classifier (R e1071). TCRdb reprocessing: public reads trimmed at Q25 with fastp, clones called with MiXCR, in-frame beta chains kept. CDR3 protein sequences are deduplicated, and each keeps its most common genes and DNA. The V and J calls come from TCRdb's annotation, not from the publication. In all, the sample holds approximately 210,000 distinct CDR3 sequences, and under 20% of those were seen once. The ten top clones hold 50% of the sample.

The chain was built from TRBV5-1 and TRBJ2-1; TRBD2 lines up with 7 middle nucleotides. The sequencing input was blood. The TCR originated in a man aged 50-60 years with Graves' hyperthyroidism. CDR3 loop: CASSFSTGGHNEQFF. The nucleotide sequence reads TGCGCCAGCAGCTTTAGTACGGGAGGACACAATGAGCAGTTCTTC.